This T cell receptor (beta chain) was retrieved from a study of CD8+CD57+ T cells in acquired aplastic anemia. The germline V gene has CDR1 LNHNV and CDR2 YYDKDF (reference sequence). The CDR3 covers 12 residues. V was pared by 3 bases and J by 7 bases, with 7 bases between. In regard to this clonotype: Its cognate antigen is unknown.

TCR beta VDJ and CDR3 profiles were obtained from a genomic DNA template. TCRdb recomputed calls from the reads with MiXCR, one row per CDR3 protein. The profile shows tens of thousands of distinct CDR3 sequences, 40% to 55% of them singletons. Study-wide results and limits: Researchers report that twenty-nine CD8+ CDR3 sequences appeared in both patients and controls.

Sample: sorted CD4+, CD8+, or CD8+CD57+ T cells (not recorded which) from PBMCs. The V and J genes are TRBV15 and TRBJ2-1, with a possible D match to TRBD1 (5 bases). This sequence originates from a human donor in good health, serving as a control. The CDR3 coding sequence is TGTGCCACCAGCAGCAGACAGAATGAGCAGTTCTTC. Protein sequence: CATSSRQNEQFF.